Listed below are T cell receptor beta chains from one sample, sequenced in a study of OX40 agonist ivuxolimab in advanced cancers. TCRdb's copy holds only in-frame clones and misses some; the assay was immunoSEQ multiplex PCR. The data hold tens of thousands of clones, with 75% to 90% observed a single time. Specimen: CD4+ or CD8+ T cells sorted from blood, collected in a trial of the OX40 agonist ivuxolimab. These receptors all stem from an adult with an advanced solid tumor such as melanoma, head and neck, liver or kidney cancer. The CDR3 runs from the conserved cysteine through the conserved F or W. The order of the fields is D gene, J gene, V gene, CDR3 protein. D genes are given only for firm matches.

- | TRBJ2-3 | TRBV15 | CATSRALDWSTDTQYF
- | TRBJ2-7 | TRBV15 | CATSRVTGPIGEQYF
- | TRBJ2-1 | TRBV30 | CAWSVPHNEQFF
- | TRBJ2-2 | TRBV6-5 | CASRMQGSLVGELFF
- | TRBJ1-1 | TRBV2 | CASIVGLMNTEAFF
TRBD2 | TRBJ2-5 | TRBV6-1 | CASSERFRLAGSKTQYF
TRBD1 | TRBJ2-7 | TRBV7-9 | CASSSRTGISYEQYF
- | TRBJ2-7 | TRBV7-2 | CASSLGPGLAHEQYF
- | TRBJ1-1 | TRBV7-3 | CASSPGPREFYTEAFF
TRBD1 | TRBJ1-2 | TRBV7-9 | CASSFSGTGTGYTF
TRBD1 | TRBJ1-4 | TRBV28 | CASSAQGASHATNEKLFF
- | TRBJ2-3 | TRBV28 | CASSIETVPRTDTQYF
TRBD2 | TRBJ2-3 | TRBV5-1 | CASKYSGRLTDTQYF
TRBD1 | TRBJ2-7 | TRBV25-1 | CASGQGAREQYF
- | TRBJ2-7 | TRBV28 | CASSLRGDYYEQYF
- | TRBJ2-1 | TRBV5-6 | CASSLPSTNEQFF
- | TRBJ2-3 | TRBV29-1 | CSVEKMGEATDTQYF
- | TRBJ2-7 | TRBV4-1 | CASSFRLNYEQYF
- | TRBJ2-1 | TRBV13 | CASSSQGYDEQFF
- | TRBJ2-2 | TRBV19 | CASSIWTVYTGELFF
- | TRBJ1-5 | TRBV5-1 | CASSSPPRRGPKYSNQPQHF
- | TRBJ2-3 | TRBV4-3 | CASSPWGGTDTQYF
- | TRBJ2-7 | TRBV9 | CASSVGSGPYEQYF
- | TRBJ2-1 | TRBV27 | CASSLFSGNNEQFF
TRBD1 | TRBJ1-1 | TRBV5-4 | CASSLVVWEGAATEAFF
- | TRBJ2-1 | TRBV27 | CASSSGDGLFYNEQFF
- | TRBJ2-3 | TRBV7-2 | CASSLVERGPPDTQYF
- | TRBJ2-7 | TRBV6-5 | CASSSATTMSSYEQYF
- | TRBJ1-1 | TRBV2 | CASSDQGIVTEAFF
- | TRBJ2-1 | TRBV4-1 | CASSQGGNEQFF
TRBD1 | TRBJ1-1 | TRBV6-6 | CASSPLLGQSSTAFF
- | TRBJ2-2 | TRBV7-3 | CASSSSVNTGELFF
TRBD2 | TRBJ2-2 | TRBV4-1 | CASSQVGSGGYTGELFF
- | TRBJ2-1 | TRBV4-1 | CASSQDMTGAGPNNEQFF
- | TRBJ1-1 | TRBV5-5 | CASSLRPGRLNTEAFF
- | TRBJ1-2 | TRBV19 | CASTETGYGYTF
- | TRBJ2-2 | TRBV4-3 | CASNQGTGELFF
- | TRBJ1-5 | TRBV5-5 | CASSLDELQPQHF
TRBD1 | TRBJ1-2 | TRBV14 | CASSQEETGWYGYTF
TRBD2 | TRBJ2-5 | TRBV29-1 | CSVEKRGTLRETQYF
TRBD1 | TRBJ1-2 | TRBV7-9 | CASSLPGQGVLNYGYTF
- | TRBJ2-7 | TRBV5-4 | CASSLGYEQYF
TRBD2 | TRBJ2-1 | TRBV27 | CASSPPPSGGINEQFF
TRBD2 | TRBJ2-3 | TRBV6-1 | CASSEDSGSGYTQYF
TRBD2 | TRBJ2-1 | TRBV2 | CARRLAGDEQFF
TRBD2 | TRBJ2-1 | TRBV9 | CASSVVDSGRSGNEQFF